This TCR beta chain was observed in a study of T-cell reconstitution after alpha-beta-depleted transplantation in children. Study outcomes and limitations: Recipient T cells and thymic progenitors that survived gave rise to the high TCRbeta diversity observed at day 60 in some patients. Alpha-beta T cells about two months after transplant reportedly derived from several hundred expanded graft clones. T-cell counts and diversity were attributed mostly to newly produced T cells one year after transplant.

Construction of the TCRbeta library involved unique molecular identifiers. TCRdb passed the PCR reads through MiXCR, listing each CDR3 protein once. This repertoire shows hundreds of thousands of distinct CDR3 sequences, almost 8% found once; its top ten account for about 8.2%. This clonotype was counted many times. Its specificity is unknown. V lost 0 bases to trimming and J lost 7 bases, with 10 bases between them. This CDR3 has 14 residues. Germline CDR1 and CDR2: SQVTM and ANQGSEA. Sequenced material: peripheral blood, taken 360 days after TCRalphabeta/CD19-depleted stem cell transplant. The clonotype originates from a female patient aged 2-15 years who had a stem cell transplant for Fanconi anemia, so the T cells may come from the graft donor. The chain combines TRBV29-1 with TRBJ1-6; D is uncertain. The CDR3 protein is CSVEDPLRNSPLHF. The CDR3, as DNA: TGCAGCGTTGAAGACCCCCTGCGAAATTCACCCCTCCACTTT.